This T cell receptor beta chain derives from a study of T cell changes during pregnancy in multiple sclerosis. Assay: immunoSEQ multiplex PCR; the TCRdb copy retains only in-frame clones and omits some. The sample lists around 27,000 clones; roughly 91% were seen once. The CDR3 is made up of 15 amino acids. The V gene lost 8 bases and the J gene lost 2 bases, with 18 bases spanning the gap. The germline V gene has CDR1 SGHRS and CDR2 YFSETQ. The sample consisted of CD4+ T cells from peripheral blood mononuclear cells, taken after pregnancy. This receptor was identified in a female donor with multiple sclerosis, enrolled in a pregnancy study. V gene TRBV5-1 combines with J gene TRBJ2-3; D possibly corresponds to TRBD1 (5 bases). The CDR3 DNA reads TGCGCCAGTTTGATGGACAATTATCCCACAGATACGCAGTATTTT. Translating it yields CASLMDNYPTDTQYF. Drawing the rest from reference TRBV5-1 and TRBJ2-3, the complete variable domain is KAGVTQTPRYLIKTRGQQVTLSCSPISGHRSVSWYQQTPGQGLQFLFEYFSETQRNKGNFPGRFSGRQFSNSRSEMNVSTLELGDSALYLCASLMDNYPTDTQYFGPGTRLTVL.